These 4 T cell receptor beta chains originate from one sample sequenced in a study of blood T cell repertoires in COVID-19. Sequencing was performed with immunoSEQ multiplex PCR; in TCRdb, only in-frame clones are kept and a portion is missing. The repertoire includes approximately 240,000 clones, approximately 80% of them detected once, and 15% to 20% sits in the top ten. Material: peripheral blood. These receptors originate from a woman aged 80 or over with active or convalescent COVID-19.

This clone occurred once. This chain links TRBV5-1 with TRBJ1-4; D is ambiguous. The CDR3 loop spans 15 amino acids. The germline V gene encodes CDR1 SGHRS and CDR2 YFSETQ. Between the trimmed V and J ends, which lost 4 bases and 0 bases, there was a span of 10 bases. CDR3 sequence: CASSQGSSTNEKLFF. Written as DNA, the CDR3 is TGCGCCAGCAGCCAAGGGAGCTCAACTAATGAAAAACTGTTTTTT.

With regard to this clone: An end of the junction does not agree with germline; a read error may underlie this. The CDR3 sequence: CASSFQQGAGELFF. The CDR3 DNA reads TGTGCTAGCAGCTTTCAACAGGGGGCCGGGGAGCTGTTTTTT. This chain links TRBV7-7 with TRBJ2-2; 8 bases fit TRBD1. This CDR3 region has 14 residues. Germline V gene sequence: CDR1 SSHAT, CDR2 FNYEAQ (reference sequence).

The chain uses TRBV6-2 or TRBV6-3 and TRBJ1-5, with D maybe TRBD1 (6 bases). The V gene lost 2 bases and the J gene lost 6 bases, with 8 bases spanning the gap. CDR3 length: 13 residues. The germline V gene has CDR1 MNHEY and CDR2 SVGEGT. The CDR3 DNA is TGTGCCAGCAGTTACCAAGGGGGTCAGCCCCAGCATTTT. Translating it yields CASSYQGGQPQHF.

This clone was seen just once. CDR3 DNA sequence: TGTGCCAGCAGCGCCACCGGGACAGGGGGCATCGAGCAGTACTTC. Its protein is CASSATGTGGIEQYF. The J gene is TRBJ2-7, the V gene TRBV9; 12 nucleotides line up with TRBD1. V shed 3 bases, J shed 6 bases, and the junction held 7 bases outside the gene matches. The germline gives CDR1 SGDLS, CDR2 YYNGEE. This CDR3 is 15 amino acids long.